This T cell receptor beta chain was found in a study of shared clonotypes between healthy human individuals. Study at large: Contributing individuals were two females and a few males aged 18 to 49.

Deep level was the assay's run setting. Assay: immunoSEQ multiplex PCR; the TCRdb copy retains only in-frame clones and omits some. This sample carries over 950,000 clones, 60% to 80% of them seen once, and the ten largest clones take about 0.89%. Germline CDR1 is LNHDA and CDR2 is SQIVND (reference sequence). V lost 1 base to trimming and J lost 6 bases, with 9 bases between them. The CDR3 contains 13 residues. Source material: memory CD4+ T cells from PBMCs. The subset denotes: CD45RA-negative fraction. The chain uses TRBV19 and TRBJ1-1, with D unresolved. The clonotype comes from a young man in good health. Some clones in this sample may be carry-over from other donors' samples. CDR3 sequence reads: CASSIVSSAEAFF. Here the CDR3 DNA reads TGTGCCAGTAGTATAGTCAGTAGTGCTGAAGCTTTCTTT.